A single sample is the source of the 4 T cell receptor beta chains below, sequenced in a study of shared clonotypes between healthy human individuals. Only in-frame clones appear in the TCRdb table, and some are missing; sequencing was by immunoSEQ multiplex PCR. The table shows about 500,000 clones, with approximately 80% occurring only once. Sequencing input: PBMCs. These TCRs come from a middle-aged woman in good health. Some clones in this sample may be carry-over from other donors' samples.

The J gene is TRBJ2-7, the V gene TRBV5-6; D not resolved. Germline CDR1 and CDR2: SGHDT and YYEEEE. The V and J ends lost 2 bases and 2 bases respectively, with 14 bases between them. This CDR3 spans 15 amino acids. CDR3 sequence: CASSFPQADPYEQYF. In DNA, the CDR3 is TGTGCCAGCAGCTTCCCCCAGGCCGACCCCTACGAGCAGTACTTC.

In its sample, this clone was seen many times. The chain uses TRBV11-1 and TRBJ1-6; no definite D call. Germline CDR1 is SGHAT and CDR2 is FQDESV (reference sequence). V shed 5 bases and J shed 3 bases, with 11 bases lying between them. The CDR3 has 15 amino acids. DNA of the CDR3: TGTGCCAGCAGCCAGGACGGAGACTATAATTCACCCCTCCACTTT. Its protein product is CASSQDGDYNSPLHF.

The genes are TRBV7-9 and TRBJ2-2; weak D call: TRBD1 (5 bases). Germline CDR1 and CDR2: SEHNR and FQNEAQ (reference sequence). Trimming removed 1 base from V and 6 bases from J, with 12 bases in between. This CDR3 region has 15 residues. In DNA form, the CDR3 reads TGTGCCAGCAGCTTAGATGCGGTAGGGGCCGGGGAGCTGTTTTTT. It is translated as CASSLDAVGAGELFF.

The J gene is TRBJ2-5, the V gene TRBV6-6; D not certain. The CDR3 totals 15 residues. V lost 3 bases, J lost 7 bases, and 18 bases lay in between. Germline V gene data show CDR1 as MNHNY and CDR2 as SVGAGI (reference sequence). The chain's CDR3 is CASSYGGLPAVTQYF. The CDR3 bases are TGTGCCAGCAGTTATGGTGGCCTTCCCGCGGTGACCCAGTACTTC.